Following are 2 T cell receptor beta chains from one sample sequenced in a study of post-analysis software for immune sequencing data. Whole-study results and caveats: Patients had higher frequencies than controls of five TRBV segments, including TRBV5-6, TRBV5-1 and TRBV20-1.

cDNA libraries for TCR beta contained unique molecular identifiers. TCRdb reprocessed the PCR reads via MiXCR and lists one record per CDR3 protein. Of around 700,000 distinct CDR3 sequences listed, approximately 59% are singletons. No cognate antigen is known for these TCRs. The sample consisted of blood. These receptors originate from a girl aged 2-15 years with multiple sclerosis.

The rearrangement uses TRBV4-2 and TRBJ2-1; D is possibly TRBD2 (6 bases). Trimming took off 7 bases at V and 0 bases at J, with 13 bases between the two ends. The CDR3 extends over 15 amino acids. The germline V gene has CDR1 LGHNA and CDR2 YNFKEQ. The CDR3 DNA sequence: TGTGCCAGCAACCAGGAGGGGAGCTCCTACAATGAGCAGTTCTTC. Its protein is CASNQEGSSYNEQFF.

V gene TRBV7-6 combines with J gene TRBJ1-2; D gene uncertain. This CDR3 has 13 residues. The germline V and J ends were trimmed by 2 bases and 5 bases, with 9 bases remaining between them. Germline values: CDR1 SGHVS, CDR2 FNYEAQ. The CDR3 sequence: CASSLNKEYGYTF. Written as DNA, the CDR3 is TGTGCCAGCAGCTTAAATAAGGAATATGGCTACACCTTC.